This TCR beta chain was identified during a study of graft-versus-host responses after intestinal transplantation (dated by TCRdb to the early 2020s). Background for the entire study: The transplants that recipients received were multivisceral, liver-intestinal, or isolated intestinal. Every recipient was given anti-thymocyte globulin induction, followed by 3 to 4 years of maintenance tacrolimus and steroids. Bulk TCR-beta CDR3 sequencing was used to track graft-versus-host and host-versus-graft alloreactive T cell clones in the graft, circulation and bone marrow after intestinal transplantation. To identify alloreactive clones, pre-transplant mixed lymphocyte reaction products were sequenced and then compared with unstimulated pre-transplant donor and recipient T cells. Of the 20 to 25 intestinal transplant recipients enrolled in the cohort, one of whom was a retransplant, a few patients without pretransplant specimens were excluded. A peak of at least 4% donor T cells among recipient peripheral blood mononuclear cells was the definition used for donor T cell macrochimerism. Rather than going through the commercial service, samples from a few later patients were sequenced in-house on an Illumina MiSeq and processed with MiXCR.

Read against the paper, the sample's time point label means: cells obtained before transplantation from donor or recipient. CD3+CD4+ and CD3+CD8+ populations were FACS-sorted from unstimulated pre-transplant donor and recipient cells taken from spleen or lymph nodes. The library was generated by the immunoSEQ multiplex PCR assay. In most patients, genomic DNA was isolated using the Qiagen DNeasy Blood and Tissue Kit and sent frozen to Adaptive Biotechnologies for TCR sequencing. Adaptive Biotechnologies carried out high-throughput TCR-beta CDR3 sequencing of genomic DNA for most patients. Per the source publication's procedure: TCR sequencing data were retrieved from Adaptive's ImmunoSEQ software for around 18 patients, whereas three other patients were processed with MiXCR and VDJtools. To correct CD4 versus CD8 sorting errors, sequences present in both subsets at a frequency ratio below 5:1 were removed. Because the origin of CDR3 nucleotide sequences shared between donor and recipient could not be assigned, those sequences were removed. To be classed as alloreactive, a clone needed at least 2-fold expansion over unstimulated cells and a minimum CFSE-low frequency of 0.002% (template counts) or 0.001% (read counts). Clones detected in sequenced pre-transplant spleen, lymph node, or MLR CFSE-low populations of the donor or recipient were defined as mappable. Cumulative frequency of alloreactive clones was calculated as a percentage of all sequences weighted by copy number. In its TCRdb copy, this immuneACCESS table keeps in-frame sequences only and misses some clones. Where compared with another copy, unresolved V genes explain less than half of these, and the others have no known cause. From that table come the V and J calls and clone size; the DNA was used to work out D and trimming. The sample profile shows over 100,000 clones; approximately 94% of them were found once. Roughly 0.23% of the sample is held by the ten biggest clonotypes.

As concerns this clone: This receptor's antigen is unknown. Base quality data are lacking; no much larger clone is found one base away.

Here is what the overall study found, with its caveats: In patients with donor T cell macrochimerism, the allografts had high GvH to HvG T cell clonal ratios. GvH clones were found in recipient bone marrow, and some of the GvH clones appeared earlier in ileal mucosa or blood, which is consistent with an intestinal mucosal origin. Early after transplant, peak levels of circulating GvH clones were associated with declines in HvG clones. The relatively low number and heterogeneity of intestinal transplant patients limited the conclusions.

The receptor was isolated from a human donor who was the organ donor for an intestinal transplant. Sequenced material: unstimulated CD4+ T cells sorted from spleen or lymph node cells, taken before transplant.

The nucleotide sequence reads as follows: TGTGCCAGCAGCTTTGGGGGTGAGCAGTTCTTC. Its amino acids are CASSFGGEQFF. This chain joins TRBV7-2 to TRBJ2-1; the D assignment is uncertain and may be TRBD1 or TRBD2, with 5 bases supporting each. Sequences SGHTA (CDR1) and FQGNSA (CDR2) are obtained from the germline V gene. V loses 3 bases, J loses 9 bases, and the germline ends lie 6 bases apart. There are 11 amino acids in the CDR3, from cysteine to phenylalanine inclusive. Here the CDR3 DNA is all that survives: 33 bases in frame from base 1.